This record covers a single T cell receptor (beta chain). It lacks a known antigen. Nothing much larger sits one base from this clone, and base qualities are not available. The trial excluded patients who had a history of autoimmune disease or who were on systemic immunosuppression. In every dose cohort, peripheral blood was drawn for TCR sequencing at baseline, cycle 4 day 1, and cycle 7 day 1. Samples were obtained from an open-label, multicenter, first-in-human phase I dose-escalation trial of ivuxolimab. The trial enrolled adults with locally advanced or metastatic head and neck squamous cell, hepatocellular, melanoma or renal cell carcinoma. Before TCR sequencing, CD4+ and CD8+ T cells were separately sorted from peripheral blood. At the junction V is shortened by 6 bases and J by 1 base, with 19 bases in between. Via the germline V gene, CDR1 is SNHLY and CDR2 FYNNEI. The CDR3 holds 16 amino acids from the cysteine to the phenylalanine. The read is trimmed to its CDR3 DNA, 48 bases read in frame from base 1.

For sequencing of the TCRbeta CDR3 region, genomic DNA was extracted from the sorted cells. TCRbeta CDR3 regions were sequenced using the immunoSEQ Assay. The table comes from immuneACCESS by way of TCRdb, which keeps in-frame sequences with V and J called. Part of the clones is missing from these tables; in studies checked, under half for an unresolved V gene and the rest for unknown reasons. The sample records over 45,000 clones, approximately 90% of which are singletons. The ten top clones hold roughly 28% of the sample. This record belongs to a study of OX40 agonist ivuxolimab in advanced cancers. Regarding the study in general: Ivuxolimab, which targeted the costimulatory receptor OX40 (CD134), was an agonistic, fully human IgG2 monoclonal antibody. Partial responses were achieved by three dose-escalation patients, of whom one had hepatocellular carcinoma and two had cutaneous melanoma. Peripheral TCRbeta sequencing aimed to test whether ivuxolimab altered TCR sequence diversity and caused clonal T-cell expansion. The paper covers the monotherapy dose-escalation part of the phase I ivuxolimab trial, which included N ≈ 52 patients. Prior anti-PD-1, anti-PD-L1 or anti-CTLA-4 therapy was permitted, and less than 45% of dose-escalation patients had received checkpoint inhibitors. Intravenous ivuxolimab was administered to patients every 2 weeks at six dose levels: 0.01, 0.1, 0.3, 1.5, 3 and 10 mg/kg. The dose-escalation cohort was about 83% male with a mean age of about 54 years, ranging from about 23 to 85. Among the approximately 54 dose-escalation patients, some 20 had hepatocellular carcinoma, around 15 melanoma, 9 renal cell carcinoma and 9 head and neck cancer. What the study reported, not specific to this receptor: On average, CD8+ T cells showed more expanded clones than CD4+ T cells after ivuxolimab. At doses of 0.1 to 3.0 mg/kg, clonal expansion of both CD4+ and CD8+ blood T cells was observed from baseline to week 6. In the 0.1-3.0 mg/kg groups, partial responders had among the lowest normalized peripheral clonal expansion, particularly in CD8+ T cells. The antigen specificity of the peripheral T cells that underwent clonal expansion was not determined. Low levels of normalized T-cell clonal expansion were also seen in some patients who did not respond.

The receptor was isolated from an adult with an advanced solid tumor such as melanoma, head and neck, liver or kidney cancer. The source material was CD4+ or CD8+ T cells sorted from blood, sampled in a trial of the OX40 agonist ivuxolimab. The rearrangement combines TRBV2 with TRBJ2-7; the D gene is perhaps TRBD2, on 6 matching bases. The DNA sequence is TGTGCCAGCAGCGTCGGAGCGCGGGGTGGGTCCTACGAGCAGTACTTC. This translates into CASSVGARGGSYEQYF.